What follows describes a single TCR beta chain. Its antigen is as yet unknown. This record belongs to a study of tumor-infiltrating lymphocytes in localized non-small cell lung cancer. Study observations and caveats: Different pieces of the same tissue went to different assays, confounding technical variation with intratumor heterogeneity.

The assay was immunoSEQ multiplex PCR, and TCRdb's table has in-frame clones only and misses some. The repertoire has 16,000 or so clones, over 70% of them found once; the top ten carry 4.9%. The V gene's germline CDR1 is MGHRA and CDR2 YSYEKL. The germline V and J ends were trimmed by 0 bases and 0 bases, with 12 bases remaining between them. The CDR3 extends over 16 amino acids. Sequencing was performed on lung tumor tissue. This chain connects TRBV4-1 to TRBJ2-7; D is undetermined. The TCR was taken from a human donor with non-small cell lung cancer. CDR3 in DNA: TGCGCCAGCAGCCAAGATGTTCCCCAGCGCTCCTACGAGCAGTACTTC. Encoded protein: CASSQDVPQRSYEQYF.